Given below is one TCR beta chain in context. It lacks a known antigen. The sample holds no much larger clone one base away, and base qualities are not on file. Bulk unsorted tissue served as the source for RNA extraction, and RNA quality was assessed using a NanoDrop ND-1000 and an Agilent 2100. Donors were newly diagnosed lung cancer patients admitted for thoracic surgery in China between August and November 2014, without prior chemotherapy. The study excluded patients who had received radiotherapy or chemotherapy before or who had another cancer at the same time. Pieces of surgical tissue measuring about 1-2.2 cm3 were kept in RNAlater solution and stored at -80 degrees C until use. The sample is drawn from a study of tumor and adjacent non-tumor tissue in lung cancer (dated by TCRdb to 2017 to 2018). In the study overall: Of the cohort, some 12 patients had adenocarcinoma, 2 had squamous cell carcinoma and 1 had small cell lung cancer. A total of 95 million to 150 million productive TCRbeta reads were generated by sequencing, corresponding to an average of roughly 4 million reads per sample. Some 30 paired specimens, one tumor and one normal lung sample per patient, were profiled by TCRbeta CDR3 sequencing. The roughly 15 patients were aged roughly 30 to 76 years, included 10 men and 5 women, and had TNM stage I to III disease. The study compared bulk TCRbeta repertoires from lung tumor tissue and matched distant non-tumor lung tissue of roughly 15 lung cancer patients.

The paper's findings and limits, for the study overall: The cohort had only 15 or so patients, and the authors noted that larger samples and more detailed clinical data are needed. Peripheral blood was not sequenced, so blood TCRbeta repertoires in these lung cancer patients were not examined. Significantly higher TCR diversity (inverse Simpson) was observed in tumor tissue than in normal lung tissue (approximately 400 vs 170, P = 0.0075, Mann-Whitney U test). Younger patients had significantly higher TCR diversity, and higher tumor TCR diversity was associated with shorter overall and disease-free survival. The top 100 clones accounted for a significantly larger cumulative portion of the repertoire in normal lung than in tumor tissue. Neither the sequencing platform nor unique molecular identifiers are mentioned in the methods.

Library construction relied on multiplex PCR. Sequencer: Illumina HiSeq 2500. Following protocols modified from ARM-PCR, the researchers constructed TCRbeta libraries through three rounds of nested PCR with primers (Table S4). Before sequencing, PCR products of 200-500 bp were excised from the gel and purified with the QIAquick gel extraction kit. Per the source publication's procedure: Trimmomatic was used to clean the reads, FLASH merged the cleaned reads into complete CDR3 sequences, and MiTCR assigned the sequences to V(D)J germline segments. Clonal diversity was computed as the inverse Simpson's index with VDJtools. In-frame sequences lacking a premature stop codon were counted as productive reads. TCRdb reran the public reads through fastp at Q25 and MiXCR, keeping productive beta chains. One record per CDR3 amino acid sequence lists the most common genes and DNA. TCRdb assigned the V and J calls; the authors' analysis was not used. This sample has approximately 120,000 distinct CDR3 sequences in its table, and about 66% of those were observed once. The top ten hold roughly 13% of the sample.

The sample was lung tumor tissue. This TCR was sampled from a man younger than 40 with non-small cell lung cancer.

Here is the DNA: TGTGCCAGCAATGTCGGTGTAGTAGAGACCCAGTACTTC. Its translation is CASNVGVVETQYF. The V and J genes are TRBV6-8 and TRBJ2-5, with no D gene named confidently. Relative to germline, V is 7 bases shorter and J is 4 bases shorter, with 13 bases between their ends. CDR3 length: 13 amino acids, cysteine to phenylalanine. Only the CDR3 portion is preserved as DNA: 39 bases, with reading frame beginning at the first base. Taken from the germline V gene, the CDR1 and CDR2 loops are MNHGY and SAAAGT.